These T cell receptor beta chains were read from a single sample in a study of radiotherapy plus CTLA-4 blockade in lung cancer. Profiling relied on immunoSEQ multiplex PCR, and the TCRdb table lists in-frame clones only, not all of them. The sample carries approximately 80,000 clones, less than 85% recorded once. The sample here was peripheral blood, taken from a patient treated with radiotherapy plus ipilimumab. The receptors shown here come from a human donor with non-small cell lung cancer whose response to radiotherapy plus ipilimumab could not be evaluated. The CDR3 runs from the conserved cysteine through the conserved F or W. D genes are given only for firm matches. Clone sizes are given selectively: once, few, many, or a class where the clone is expanded.

CDR3 protein	CDR3 DNA	J gene	V gene	D gene	clone size	CDR3 length
CASREQNSPLHF	TGTGCCAGCAGAGAACAGAATTCACCCCTCCACTTT	TRBJ1-6	TRBV6-1	-	few	12
CASSLDSVNYGYTF	TGTGCCAGCAGTCTAGACTCGGTTAACTATGGCTACACCTTC	TRBJ1-2	TRBV28	-	-	14
CASSYPTGGSGELFF	TGTGCCAGCAGTTACCCGACAGGGGGCTCCGGGGAGCTGTTTTTT	TRBJ2-2	TRBV6-5	TRBD1	-	15
CASSPPRTGTPLYEQYF	TGTGCCAGCAGTCCCCCCCGGACAGGGACGCCGCTATACGAGCAGTACTTC	TRBJ2-7	TRBV28	TRBD1	-	17
CASSSAGGRETQYF	TGCGCCAGCAGCTCCGCGGGGGGCAGAGAGACCCAGTACTTC	TRBJ2-5	TRBV5-1	TRBD2	-	14
CASSFSSGQNEAFF	TGTGCCAGCAGCTTCTCCTCCGGACAGAATGAAGCTTTCTTT	TRBJ1-1	TRBV5-4	-	-	14
CAISGAERVGSYEQYF	TGTGCCATCAGTGGAGCGGAAAGGGTGGGCTCCTACGAGCAGTACTTC	TRBJ2-7	TRBV10-3	-	-	16
CSVSSGNEQYF	TGCAGCGTGTCGAGCGGGAACGAGCAGTACTTC	TRBJ2-7	TRBV29-1	TRBD2	-	11
CASSLFGRGYMNTEAFF	TGTGCCAGCAGCTTGTTTGGGAGGGGATACATGAACACTGAAGCTTTCTTT	TRBJ1-1	TRBV5-6	-	once	17
CASSFWLGSSGGYEQYF	TGTGCCAGCAGCTTTTGGCTGGGCTCTAGCGGAGGTTACGAGCAGTACTTC	TRBJ2-7	TRBV7-6	TRBD2	-	17
CAWISGGAADTQYF	TGTGCCTGGATAAGCGGGGGGGCGGCAGATACGCAGTATTTT	TRBJ2-3	TRBV30	TRBD2	-	14
CASSLDTGTNGYTF	TGTGCCAGCAGCTTAGATACAGGGACGAATGGCTACACCTTC	TRBJ1-2	TRBV7-2	-	few	14
CASRKTGALAEAFF	TGTGCCAGCAGGAAGACAGGTGCCCTTGCTGAAGCTTTCTTT	TRBJ1-1	TRBV6-1	-	-	14
CASSLNGGQTDYTF	TGCGCCAGCAGCTTGAACGGGGGACAGACCGACTACACCTTC	TRBJ1-2	TRBV5-1	TRBD1	-	14
CASRPGTAYVYTF	TGTGCCAGCAGGCCCGGGACAGCCTATGTCTACACCTTC	TRBJ1-2	TRBV28	TRBD1	few	13
CASSIGLGLASGSYEQYF	TGTGCCAGTAGTATTGGCTTGGGACTAGCGTCCGGCTCCTACGAGCAGTACTTC	TRBJ2-7	TRBV19	TRBD2	-	18
CASRSGQGAGDTQYF	TGTGCCAGCAGATCGGGACAGGGGGCGGGAGATACGCAGTATTTT	TRBJ2-3	TRBV6-6	TRBD1	many	15
CAISEGFRATNEKLFF	TGTGCCATCAGTGAAGGCTTCCGGGCAACTAATGAAAAACTGTTTTTT	TRBJ1-4	TRBV10-3	-	medium-sized	16
CASTDRGSRGDTQYF	TGTGCCAGTACCGATCGGGGGAGTCGGGGGGATACGCAGTATTTT	TRBJ2-3	TRBV19	-	few	15
CASSYSFAGPGELFF	TGTGCCAGCAGTTACTCGTTCGCGGGGCCCGGGGAGCTGTTTTTT	TRBJ2-2	TRBV6-5	-	few	15
CASSGGTHAYEQYF	TGCGCCAGCAGCGGGGGGACGCATGCCTACGAGCAGTACTTC	TRBJ2-7	TRBV5-1	-	-	14
CSVQGGKNIQYF	TGCAGCGTCCAGGGCGGCAAAAACATTCAGTACTTC	TRBJ2-4	TRBV29-1	-	-	12
CASSRISGAYTDTQYF	TGTGCCAGCAGCCGGATTAGCGGGGCATACACAGATACGCAGTATTTT	TRBJ2-3	TRBV11-2	TRBD2	once	16
CASTNRGVNTEAFF	TGCGCCAGCACCAACCGGGGAGTGAACACTGAAGCTTTCTTT	TRBJ1-1	TRBV4-1	-	-	14
CGGTGAFDTGELFF	TGCGGAGGCACAGGGGCCTTCGACACCGGGGAGCTGTTTTTT	TRBJ2-2	TRBV7-2	TRBD1	-	14
CASSQDSYNSPLHF	TGTGCCAGCAGCCAAGACAGCTATAATTCACCCCTCCACTTT	TRBJ1-6	TRBV4-2	-	-	14
CASSAPGSGNTIYF	TGTGCCAGCAGCGCACCGGGCTCTGGAAACACCATATATTTT	TRBJ1-3	TRBV28	-	few	14
CATGRQDSNQPQHF	TGTGCCACCGGAAGACAGGATAGCAATCAGCCCCAGCATTTT	TRBJ1-5	TRBV27	-	-	14
CASSLPDAQGYTF	TGTGCCAGCAGCTTACCCGACGCCCAGGGATACACCTTC	TRBJ1-2	TRBV7-6	-	-	13
CAISPDRGASYEQYF	TGTGCCATCAGTCCTGACAGGGGGGCTTCCTACGAGCAGTACTTC	TRBJ2-7	TRBV10-3	TRBD1	-	15
CASSDRGPTFEAFF	TGTGCCAGCAGTGATAGGGGGCCAACGTTTGAAGCTTTCTTT	TRBJ1-1	TRBV6-1	TRBD1	once	14
CASSPNGQGARNTIYF	TGTGCCAGCTCACCGAATGGACAGGGGGCTAGAAACACCATATATTTT	TRBJ1-3	TRBV18	TRBD1	few	16
CAISETGVPTVQYF	TGTGCCATCAGTGAAACAGGAGTACCCACCGTCCAGTACTTC	TRBJ2-5	TRBV10-3	-	-	14
CAISNRQGADEQFF	TGTGCCATCAGTAACCGACAGGGGGCGGATGAGCAGTTCTTC	TRBJ2-1	TRBV10-3	TRBD1	-	14
CSVDTGKNTEAFF	TGCAGCGTAGATACCGGGAAGAACACTGAAGCTTTCTTT	TRBJ1-1	TRBV29-1	-	once	13
CASRLTGGHTDTQYF	TGTGCCAGCAGGCTGACAGGGGGCCACACAGATACGCAGTATTTT	TRBJ2-3	TRBV6-5	TRBD1	-	15
CASSLQDTDTQYF	TGTGCCAGCAGTTTACAGGACACAGATACGCAGTATTTT	TRBJ2-3	TRBV27	-	-	13
CASSLDRYNEQFF	TGTGCCAGCAGCTTGGACAGATACAATGAGCAGTTCTTC	TRBJ2-1	TRBV5-4	-	-	13
CASSIAGGQGYGYTF	TGTGCCAGTAGTATTGCAGGGGGCCAGGGTTATGGCTACACCTTC	TRBJ1-2	TRBV19	TRBD1	-	15
CATQSPTGGAYGYTF	TGTGCCACCCAGTCCCCGACAGGGGGCGCTTATGGCTACACCTTC	TRBJ1-2	TRBV27	TRBD1	-	15